Listed below are T cell receptor beta chains from one sample, sequenced in a study of T cells after yellow fever vaccination. TCRdb analysed the 5' RACE reads with MiXCR anew, one entry per CDR3 protein. The sample lists 550,000 to 750,000 distinct CDR3 sequences, about 13% occurring once. The source material was PBMCs, sampled on the day of the yellow fever booster vaccination. All receptors derive from a man aged 25-40 years who received the YFV17D yellow fever vaccine. Each CDR3 is given with its conserved first and last residue. Each record gives: J gene, clone size, D gene, V gene, CDR3 protein, CDR3 DNA. D genes are given only for firm matches. Size values are once, few and many counts, or a class for expanded clones, and some rows have none.

J: TRBJ2-1; size: NA; D: TRBD1; V: TRBV11-3; CDR3: CASSSRTGNNEQFF; DNA: TGTGCCAGCAGCTCCCGGACAGGGAATAATGAGCAGTTCTTC
J: TRBJ2-4; size: few; D: NA; V: TRBV7-2; CDR3: CASAGRAKNIQYF; DNA: TGTGCCAGCGCCGGTCGAGCCAAAAACATTCAGTACTTC
J: TRBJ2-1; size: few; D: TRBD2; V: TRBV5-1; CDR3: CASSLAPSGRTDEQFF; DNA: TGCGCCAGCAGCTTGGCCCCTAGCGGGAGAACCGATGAGCAGTTCTTC
J: TRBJ2-7; size: NA; D: TRBD2; V: TRBV4-2; CDR3: CASSLLLAGKDGEQYF; DNA: TGTGCCAGCAGCCTGTTATTAGCGGGAAAAGATGGGGAGCAGTACTTC
J: TRBJ2-1; size: NA; D: TRBD2; V: TRBV30; CDR3: CAWSAGTSGRASYNEQFF; DNA: TGTGCCTGGAGTGCTGGGACTAGCGGGAGGGCCAGCTACAATGAGCAGTTCTTC
J: TRBJ2-7; size: NA; D: NA; V: TRBV28; CDR3: CASSQPSYRVSYEQYF; DNA: TGTGCCAGCAGCCAACCTTCCTACAGGGTGTCCTACGAGCAGTACTTC
J: TRBJ2-1; size: few; D: NA; V: TRBV5-1; CDR3: CASSQDTGRNEQFF; DNA: TGCGCCAGCAGCCAGGACACGGGTCGGAATGAGCAGTTCTTC
J: TRBJ2-3; size: NA; D: TRBD2; V: TRBV11-2; CDR3: CASSLFSRGGRGSTDTQYF; DNA: TGTGCCAGCAGCTTATTCTCTCGGGGCGGGAGAGGTAGCACAGATACGCAGTATTTT
J: TRBJ1-5; size: NA; D: NA; V: TRBV6-6; CDR3: CASSYAGPQHF; DNA: TGTGCCAGCAGTTACGCAGGGCCCCAGCATTTT
J: TRBJ2-5; size: NA; D: TRBD2; V: TRBV12-3/TRBV12-4; CDR3: CASRLDGGLALKTQYF; DNA: TGTGCCAGCAGACTAGACGGGGGACTAGCGCTGAAGACCCAGTACTTC
J: TRBJ2-5; size: few; D: NA; V: TRBV27; CDR3: CASSSFGLQETQYF; DNA: TGTGCCAGCAGCTCGTTTGGGTTACAAGAGACCCAGTACTTC
J: TRBJ2-3; size: many; D: NA; V: TRBV20-1; CDR3: CSARDSVTDTQYF; DNA: TGCAGTGCTAGAGATTCGGTGACAGATACGCAGTATTTT
J: TRBJ2-1; size: NA; D: TRBD1; V: TRBV19; CDR3: CASSIRDSNEQFF; DNA: TGTGCCAGTAGTATCCGGGACAGCAATGAGCAGTTCTTC
J: TRBJ2-7; size: NA; D: NA; V: TRBV12-3/TRBV12-4; CDR3: CAGASGPLYEQYF; DNA: TGTGCCGGGGCTTCGGGACCCCTATACGAGCAGTACTTC
J: TRBJ2-1; size: NA; D: NA; V: TRBV5-1; CDR3: CASSFPDRGLAGVGSYNEQFF; DNA: TGCGCCAGCAGCTTCCCCGACAGGGGTCTCGCGGGAGTCGGTTCCTACAATGAGCAGTTCTTC
J: TRBJ2-2; size: NA; D: TRBD1; V: TRBV6-1; CDR3: CASSNQGAGELFF; DNA: TGTGCCAGCAGCAACCAGGGGGCCGGGGAGCTGTTTTTT
J: TRBJ2-3; size: NA; D: NA; V: TRBV20-1; CDR3: CSARAPGNTQYF; DNA: TGCAGTGCTAGAGCCCCGGGGAATACGCAGTATTTT
J: TRBJ2-5; size: NA; D: TRBD2; V: TRBV29-1; CDR3: CSVRAGAGGETQYF; DNA: TGCAGCGTAAGAGCGGGGGCCGGAGGAGAGACCCAGTACTTC
J: TRBJ2-3; size: few; D: TRBD1; V: TRBV4-2; CDR3: CASSQGDRSTDTQYF; DNA: TGTGCCAGCAGCCAGGGGGACAGAAGCACAGATACGCAGTATTTT
J: TRBJ2-1; size: NA; D: TRBD2; V: TRBV5-6; CDR3: CASSRALAGGQFF; DNA: TGTGCCAGCAGCAGGGCCCTGGCGGGAGGGCAGTTCTTC
J: TRBJ2-5; size: NA; D: NA; V: TRBV24-1; CDR3: CATSDLQGTSVETQYF; DNA: TGTGCCACCAGTGATTTGCAGGGGACGAGCGTCGAGACCCAGTACTTC
J: TRBJ2-5; size: NA; D: NA; V: TRBV7-2; CDR3: CASSLAPGKETQYF; DNA: TGTGCCAGCAGCTTAGCTCCAGGGAAGGAGACCCAGTACTTC
J: TRBJ2-3; size: NA; D: NA; V: TRBV5-5; CDR3: CASSSVRGLTDTQYF; DNA: TGTGCCAGCAGCTCCGTTCGGGGCCTCACAGATACGCAGTATTTT
J: TRBJ2-5; size: NA; D: NA; V: TRBV5-1; CDR3: CASSFLTYQETQYF; DNA: TGCGCCAGCAGCTTTCTTACATATCAAGAGACCCAGTACTTC
J: TRBJ2-1; size: few; D: TRBD2; V: TRBV20-1; CDR3: CSASSPSGGSYNEQFF; DNA: TGCAGTGCTAGCTCCCCCAGCGGGGGCTCCTACAATGAGCAGTTCTTC
J: TRBJ1-1; size: NA; D: NA; V: TRBV7-9; CDR3: CASSLEVQNTEAFF; DNA: TGTGCCAGCAGCTTAGAGGTCCAGAACACTGAAGCTTTCTTT
J: TRBJ1-1; size: few; D: NA; V: TRBV6-1; CDR3: CASSAGPRNTEAFF; DNA: TGTGCCAGCAGTGCCGGACCTAGGAACACTGAAGCTTTCTTT
J: TRBJ2-7; size: few; D: NA; V: TRBV7-9; CDR3: CASSSGKTYEQYF; DNA: TGTGCCAGCAGCTCGGGAAAGACCTACGAGCAGTACTTC
J: TRBJ2-3; size: NA; D: TRBD2; V: TRBV5-5; CDR3: CASSLTSGSFTDTQYF; DNA: TGTGCCAGCAGCTTGACTAGCGGGAGTTTCACAGATACGCAGTATTTT
J: TRBJ1-5; size: NA; D: NA; V: TRBV20-1; CDR3: CSAKGGLRNQPQHF; DNA: TGCAGTGCTAAGGGGGGTTTGAGAAATCAGCCCCAGCATTTT
J: TRBJ1-2; size: few; D: NA; V: TRBV10-3; CDR3: CAISESNQGGYTF; DNA: TGTGCCATCAGTGAGTCGAACCAGGGGGGCTACACCTTC
J: TRBJ2-3; size: few; D: NA; V: TRBV2; CDR3: CASRGGSLDTQCF; DNA: TGTGCCAGCAGGGGGGGCTCACTGGATACGCAGTGTTTT
J: TRBJ2-1; size: NA; D: NA; V: TRBV7-6; CDR3: CASSLTGLSYYNEQFF; DNA: TGTGCCAGCAGCTTAACAGGACTCAGCTACTACAATGAGCAGTTCTTC
J: TRBJ2-1; size: NA; D: NA; V: TRBV7-2; CDR3: CASSIPLDYNEQFF; DNA: TGTGCCAGCAGTATACCCCTCGATTACAATGAGCAGTTCTTC
J: TRBJ1-1; size: few; D: NA; V: TRBV24-1; CDR3: CATQRDLNTEAFF; DNA: TGTGCCACCCAGAGGGACTTGAACACTGAAGCTTTCTTT
J: TRBJ1-4; size: NA; D: TRBD1; V: TRBV6-1; CDR3: CASSESPGTVNEKLFF; DNA: TGTGCCAGCAGTGAGAGCCCCGGGACAGTTAATGAAAAACTGTTTTTT
J: TRBJ2-4; size: NA; D: NA; V: TRBV18; CDR3: CASSQGWGKNIQYF; DNA: TGTGCCAGCTCCCAGGGATGGGGCAAAAACATTCAGTACTTC
J: TRBJ2-7; size: many; D: TRBD2; V: TRBV5-5; CDR3: CASSSSGTSGDREQYF; DNA: TGTGCCAGCAGTTCGTCCGGGACTAGCGGAGATAGGGAGCAGTACTTC
J: TRBJ2-7; size: NA; D: TRBD2; V: TRBV10-3; CDR3: CAIGGSESYEQYF; DNA: TGTGCCATCGGCGGGAGCGAATCCTACGAGCAGTACTTC
J: TRBJ1-5; size: few; D: NA; V: TRBV2; CDR3: CASKAGISNQPQHF; DNA: TGTGCCAGCAAGGCAGGGATCAGCAATCAGCCCCAGCATTTT
J: TRBJ1-1; size: NA; D: TRBD1; V: TRBV7-9; CDR3: CASSLLGGRTEAFF; DNA: TGTGCCAGCAGCTTATTAGGGGGCAGGACTGAAGCTTTCTTT
J: TRBJ2-7; size: NA; D: NA; V: TRBV20-1; CDR3: CSMAVRGPPYEQYF; DNA: TGCAGCATGGCGGTGCGGGGACCCCCCTACGAGCAGTACTTC
J: TRBJ2-7; size: NA; D: NA; V: TRBV19; CDR3: CASSIWVVGGTYEQYF; DNA: TGTGCCAGTAGTATCTGGGTAGTGGGCGGTACCTACGAGCAGTACTTC
J: TRBJ2-1; size: NA; D: NA; V: TRBV2; CDR3: CASSNPGGYNEQFF; DNA: TGTGCCAGCAGTAATCCCGGTGGATACAATGAGCAGTTCTTC
J: TRBJ2-1; size: few; D: TRBD2; V: TRBV6-5; CDR3: CASSYSVLAGGNEQFF; DNA: TGTGCCAGCAGTTACTCGGTACTAGCGGGAGGAAATGAGCAGTTCTTC
J: TRBJ2-5; size: NA; D: TRBD2; V: TRBV7-2; CDR3: CASSFGSSGETQYF; DNA: TGTGCCAGCAGCTTCGGTTCTAGCGGAGAGACCCAGTACTTC
J: TRBJ2-7; size: few; D: NA; V: TRBV5-6; CDR3: CASSFPSDRDGQYF; DNA: TGTGCCAGCAGCTTTCCGTCCGATCGGGATGGGCAGTACTTC
J: TRBJ2-3; size: few; D: NA; V: TRBV5-1; CDR3: CASSSTFGNTDTQYF; DNA: TGCGCCAGCAGCTCTACCTTCGGGAACACAGATACGCAGTATTTT
J: TRBJ1-5; size: few; D: NA; V: TRBV11-2; CDR3: CASSVGTNQPQHF; DNA: TGTGCCAGCAGCGTAGGGACCAATCAGCCCCAGCATTTT
J: TRBJ2-2; size: few; D: NA; V: TRBV10-3; CDR3: CAISDAGELFF; DNA: TGTGCCATCAGTGACGCAGGCGAGCTGTTTTTT
J: TRBJ2-3; size: many; D: NA; V: TRBV6-5; CDR3: CASSYSDTQYF; DNA: TGTGCCAGCAGTTACTCCGATACGCAGTATTTT
J: TRBJ2-1; size: many; D: TRBD1; V: TRBV12-3/TRBV12-4; CDR3: CASRQGYNEQFF; DNA: TGTGCCAGCAGACAGGGGTACAATGAGCAGTTCTTC
J: TRBJ2-1; size: NA; D: NA; V: TRBV9; CDR3: CASSVAPSKSGNEQFF; DNA: TGTGCCAGCAGCGTAGCCCCTAGCAAGTCAGGCAATGAGCAGTTCTTC
J: TRBJ2-1; size: NA; D: NA; V: TRBV18; CDR3: CASSGGLPNEQFF; DNA: TGTGCCAGCTCGGGGGGACTCCCCAATGAGCAGTTCTTC
J: TRBJ2-6; size: NA; D: NA; V: TRBV5-6; CDR3: CASSLGVYSGANVLTF; DNA: TGTGCCAGCAGCTTGGGGGTGTACTCTGGGGCCAACGTCCTGACTTTC
J: TRBJ1-1; size: NA; D: NA; V: TRBV20-1; CDR3: CSARDGGGGTEAFF; DNA: TGCAGTGCTAGAGATGGGGGAGGTGGGACTGAAGCTTTCTTT
J: TRBJ2-7; size: NA; D: TRBD1; V: TRBV10-3; CDR3: CAIRGQGGTYEQYF; DNA: TGTGCCATCAGGGGACAGGGAGGGACCTACGAGCAGTACTTC
J: TRBJ2-1; size: NA; D: NA; V: TRBV18; CDR3: CASSPIVRGSLHEQFF; DNA: TGTGCCAGCTCACCTATTGTCAGAGGGTCCCTCCATGAGCAGTTCTTC